The 11 T cell receptor beta chains below all came from one sample that was sequenced in a study of Graves' ophthalmopathy and Graves' hyperthyroidism (dated by TCRdb to the late 2010s). The sequencer listed for this sample is Illumina HiSeq 2000. For repertoire sequencing, TCR beta CDR3 regions were amplified from RNA transcripts. The first round of RT-PCR was done with HTBI primers and the Qiagen OneStep RT-PCR kit, and was followed by a second round of multiplex PCR, then size selection and purification. The raw public reads went through TCRdb reprocessing: fastp at Q25, MiXCR clone calling, in-frame beta chains kept. Here each entry gathers all rows of one CDR3 protein and keeps the most common genes and DNA. This sample comprises roughly 300,000 distinct CDR3 sequences, under 20% of them detected only once. The top ten clonotypes cover more than 9% of the sample. The sample consisted of peripheral blood. The receptors derive from an adult man with Graves' ophthalmopathy.

This clonotype was seen at least ten times. The CDR3 here is CASSPLGWDTEAFF. Here the CDR3 DNA reads TGTGCCAGCAGCCCCCTGGGGTGGGACACTGAAGCTTTCTTT. The rearrangement links TRBV5-5 to TRBJ1-1, with D hard to call. This CDR3 comprises 14 residues. CDR1 SGHKS and CDR2 YYEKEE come from the germline V gene (reference sequence). Trimming cost V 4 bases and J 3 bases, with 13 bases left between them.

This clonotype was recorded many times. This chain links TRBV10-1 with TRBJ1-2; D unclear. Germline V gene data show CDR1 as WNHNN and CDR2 as SYGVQD (reference sequence). The CDR3 length is 13 residues. V was pared by 4 bases and J by 3 bases, with 9 bases between. CDR3 sequence reads: CASSAGVDYGYTF. CDR3 in DNA: TGCGCCAGCAGTGCGGGTGTCGACTATGGCTACACCTTC.

This clonotype came up many times. The chain combines TRBV9 with TRBJ2-7; D not resolved. Germline V lookup: CDR1 SGDLS, CDR2 YYNGEE. The CDR3 consists of 15 residues. V was trimmed by 1 base and J by 3 bases, leaving 14 bases between them. This chain's CDR3 is CASSVRSGESYEQYF. The DNA for the CDR3 is TGTGCCAGCAGCGTAAGGTCTGGGGAAAGCTACGAGCAGTACTTC. Combining the CDR3 with reference TRBV9 and TRBJ2-7 gives the whole variable domain DSGVTQTPKHLITATGQRVTLRCSPRSGDLSVYWYQQSLDQGLQFLIQYYNGEERAKGNILERFSAQQFPDLHSELNLSSLELGDSALYFCASSVRSGESYEQYFGPGTRLTVT.

A note on this clonotype: The missing conserved phenylalanine or tryptophan at the end of this CDR3 makes a read error likely. It is unclear where the CDR3 begins or ends on the DNA, so no DNA is shown, and the CDR3 is as TCRdb lists it. The chain joins TRBV6-1 to TRBJ2-4; TRBD2 is the table's D call, not checked against the DNA. The CDR3 is 8 amino acids in total, end residues counted. Looked up from germline, CDR1 is MNHNS and CDR2 is SASEGT. The CDR3 loop is CASSSPVG.

CDR3 in DNA: TGTGCCAGCAGCGAGGGCACGGACTACGAGCAGTACTTC. Translating it yields CASSEGTDYEQYF. The chain links TRBV5-6 to TRBJ2-7; tentatively, D is TRBD2 (5 bases). Trimming took off 4 bases at V and 3 bases at J, with 11 bases between the two ends. Germline V gene data show CDR1 as SGHDT and CDR2 as YYEEEE. This CDR3 comprises 13 residues.

This sequence joins TRBV2 and TRBJ2-7; 8 positions match TRBD1. Germline lookup yields CDR1 SNHLY and CDR2 FYNNEI. V shed 7 bases, J shed 0 bases, and the junction held 2 bases outside the gene matches. CDR3 size: 13 residues. CDR3 DNA sequence: TGTGCCAGCAAGGACAGGGCCTCCTACGAGCAGTACTTC. This gives the protein CASKDRASYEQYF.

This clonotype was observed a handful of times. The chain links TRBV20-1 to TRBJ2-2; 8 nucleotides line up with TRBD1. V shed 3 bases and J 6 bases; nucleotides not matched to a gene: 12. Germline values: CDR1 DFQATT, CDR2 SNEGSKA (reference sequence). There are 16 residues in the CDR3. The CDR3 DNA reads TGCAGTGCTAGCCTCTCGGGGACAGGCTTAGCCGGGGAGCTGTTTTTT. This translates into CSASLSGTGLAGELFF.

This clonotype was observed at least ten times. J is TRBJ2-5 and V is TRBV2; the D gene is possibly TRBD1 (5 bases). V was shortened by 1 base and J by 1 base, with 10 bases between the two germline ends. The CDR3 is 15 amino acids. The germline V gene encodes CDR1 SNHLY and CDR2 FYNNEI. The CDR3 spells CASSEEQGGQETQYF. The CDR3 nucleotides are TGTGCCAGCAGTGAAGAGCAGGGTGGCCAAGAGACCCAGTACTTC.

This clonotype was picked up many times. The chain joins TRBV9 to TRBJ1-6; weak D call: TRBD1 (6 bases). Trimming stripped 0 bases from V and 8 bases from J, with 12 bases between. Germline CDR1 SGDLS, CDR2 YYNGEE. CDR3 length equals 15 residues. CDR3 residues: CASSVVGDMDSPLHF. The DNA for the CDR3 is TGTGCCAGCAGCGTAGTTGGGGACATGGATTCACCCCTCCACTTT.

This clonotype was counted many times. The chain joins TRBV10-3 to TRBJ2-5; 9 nucleotides agree with TRBD2. Per germline, CDR1 ENHRY and CDR2 SYGVKD. The CDR3 has 15 residues. Trimming cost V 5 bases and J 5 bases; bases outside gene matches: 9. The CDR3 DNA reads as TGTGCCATCAGTAGTAGCGGGAGTAATCCGGAGACCCAGTACTTC. As protein: CAISSSGSNPETQYF.

This clonotype was observed at least ten times. The chain's CDR3 is CSVWGPGELFF. In nucleotides, the CDR3 is TGCAGCGTTTGGGGCCCCGGGGAGCTGTTTTTT. V is TRBV29-1 and J is TRBJ2-2, with D tentatively TRBD1 (5 bases). V dropped 5 bases and J dropped 6 bases, with 7 bases sitting between them. CDR1 is SQVTM and CDR2 is ANQGSEA in the germline V gene. The CDR3 loop spans 11 amino acids.